This T cell receptor beta chain was captured by sequencing in a study of immune cell composition in non-small cell lung cancer (dated by TCRdb to 2015 to 2018). Regarding the study in general: Histologic subtype, mostly lung adenocarcinoma or squamous cell carcinoma, was determined with H&E together with p63, CK5, Napsin A and TTF-1 immunohistochemistry. The subtype comparisons left out a handful of tumour specimens with TCR-beta data because those specimens were rare histological subtypes. Adaptive Biotechnologies TCR-beta sequencing was carried out on about 31 paired NSCLC tumour and non-adjacent lung specimens, as well as on 25 to 30 tumour-only specimens. For supplementary cohort #1, made up of roughly ten lung adenocarcinoma cases, paired tumour/lung TCR-beta sequencing was done and TIL populations were generated so that tumour reactivity could be assessed.

A two-step multiplex PCR was used to amplify TCR-beta CDR3 regions from genomic DNA, and Illumina-compatible adaptors were added in the second step. TCR-beta immunosequencing was carried out on an Illumina platform through the commercial immunoSEQ service. Under the source paper's analysis protocol: Two measures summarised the repertoires: productive clonality, and Top 10 Clones, meaning the percentage of T-cell templates coming from the ten most frequent sequences. Values of productive clonality ranged from 0 to 1, with a monoclonal population indicated by a value of 1. Tumour-associated clones, identified using log10 scatter plots, were defined as sequences that made up at least 0.1% of tumour T-cell templates and were not found in the matched non-adjacent lung. Student's t-tests were used for two-group comparisons, ANOVA was used for stages, and linear regression was used for relationships, with analyses conducted in GraphPad Prism7 and R. TCRdb took this table from immuneACCESS and kept in-frame rearrangements with V and J called. Such tables lack part of the clones; where checked against another copy, unresolved V genes explain under half of the gap, and the rest is unexplained. V, J and clone size are taken as reported in that table, and D and trimming were inferred from the DNA itself. The sample yields 14,000 or so clones; more than 65% were counted once. Roughly 11% of the sample lies in the top ten.

From the germline V gene (reference sequence), CDR1 is SGHAT and CDR2 is FQDESV. There are 13 amino acids in the CDR3, from cysteine to phenylalanine inclusive. The CDR3 DNA has 39 bases and is translated from base 1. The trim is 3 bases for V and 5 bases for J, with a gap of 10 bases between the germline ends. Broad study findings and their caveats: Tumour-associated clones >0.5% were found in nearly half of NSCLC cases, namely in over 25% of adenocarcinomas versus less than 85% of squamous carcinomas. In approximately 10 adenocarcinoma cases, maximal tumour-associated clone frequency correlated strongly with TIL tumour reactivity, whereas overall clonality did not. No significant correlation was found between tumour TCR-beta clonality and smoking pack-years. The reactivity cohort contained only 9 to 10 cases, and the tumour-reactive clones were not shown to have sequences in common with the dominant in vivo tumour-associated clones. Lung squamous cell carcinoma tumours had significantly higher Top 10 clone scores and productive clonality than lung adenocarcinoma tumours.

Frozen aliquots of unsorted single-cell suspensions were used for genomic DNA extraction with the QIAamp DNA kit. Surgically resected non-small cell lung cancer tissue was used for the tumour samples. Tissues were received within 2 hours of resection and processed immediately into single-cell suspensions. Tissue was mechanically dissociated and enzymatically digested with DNase I, collagenase I and hyaluronidase for approximately 30 minutes at 37 °C, then filtered and RBC-lysed. As regards this clone: Its antigen remains undetermined. No much larger clonotype is one base removed from it; base qualities were not supplied.

The TCR originated in a human donor with non-small cell lung cancer. The V and J segments used are TRBV11-1 and TRBJ1-2, with the identity of the D gene unclear. Sequencing was performed on lung tumor tissue. The DNA is as follows: TGTGCCAGCAGCTTGCAACATGAGTATGGCTACACCTTC. Translated, this is CASSLQHEYGYTF.